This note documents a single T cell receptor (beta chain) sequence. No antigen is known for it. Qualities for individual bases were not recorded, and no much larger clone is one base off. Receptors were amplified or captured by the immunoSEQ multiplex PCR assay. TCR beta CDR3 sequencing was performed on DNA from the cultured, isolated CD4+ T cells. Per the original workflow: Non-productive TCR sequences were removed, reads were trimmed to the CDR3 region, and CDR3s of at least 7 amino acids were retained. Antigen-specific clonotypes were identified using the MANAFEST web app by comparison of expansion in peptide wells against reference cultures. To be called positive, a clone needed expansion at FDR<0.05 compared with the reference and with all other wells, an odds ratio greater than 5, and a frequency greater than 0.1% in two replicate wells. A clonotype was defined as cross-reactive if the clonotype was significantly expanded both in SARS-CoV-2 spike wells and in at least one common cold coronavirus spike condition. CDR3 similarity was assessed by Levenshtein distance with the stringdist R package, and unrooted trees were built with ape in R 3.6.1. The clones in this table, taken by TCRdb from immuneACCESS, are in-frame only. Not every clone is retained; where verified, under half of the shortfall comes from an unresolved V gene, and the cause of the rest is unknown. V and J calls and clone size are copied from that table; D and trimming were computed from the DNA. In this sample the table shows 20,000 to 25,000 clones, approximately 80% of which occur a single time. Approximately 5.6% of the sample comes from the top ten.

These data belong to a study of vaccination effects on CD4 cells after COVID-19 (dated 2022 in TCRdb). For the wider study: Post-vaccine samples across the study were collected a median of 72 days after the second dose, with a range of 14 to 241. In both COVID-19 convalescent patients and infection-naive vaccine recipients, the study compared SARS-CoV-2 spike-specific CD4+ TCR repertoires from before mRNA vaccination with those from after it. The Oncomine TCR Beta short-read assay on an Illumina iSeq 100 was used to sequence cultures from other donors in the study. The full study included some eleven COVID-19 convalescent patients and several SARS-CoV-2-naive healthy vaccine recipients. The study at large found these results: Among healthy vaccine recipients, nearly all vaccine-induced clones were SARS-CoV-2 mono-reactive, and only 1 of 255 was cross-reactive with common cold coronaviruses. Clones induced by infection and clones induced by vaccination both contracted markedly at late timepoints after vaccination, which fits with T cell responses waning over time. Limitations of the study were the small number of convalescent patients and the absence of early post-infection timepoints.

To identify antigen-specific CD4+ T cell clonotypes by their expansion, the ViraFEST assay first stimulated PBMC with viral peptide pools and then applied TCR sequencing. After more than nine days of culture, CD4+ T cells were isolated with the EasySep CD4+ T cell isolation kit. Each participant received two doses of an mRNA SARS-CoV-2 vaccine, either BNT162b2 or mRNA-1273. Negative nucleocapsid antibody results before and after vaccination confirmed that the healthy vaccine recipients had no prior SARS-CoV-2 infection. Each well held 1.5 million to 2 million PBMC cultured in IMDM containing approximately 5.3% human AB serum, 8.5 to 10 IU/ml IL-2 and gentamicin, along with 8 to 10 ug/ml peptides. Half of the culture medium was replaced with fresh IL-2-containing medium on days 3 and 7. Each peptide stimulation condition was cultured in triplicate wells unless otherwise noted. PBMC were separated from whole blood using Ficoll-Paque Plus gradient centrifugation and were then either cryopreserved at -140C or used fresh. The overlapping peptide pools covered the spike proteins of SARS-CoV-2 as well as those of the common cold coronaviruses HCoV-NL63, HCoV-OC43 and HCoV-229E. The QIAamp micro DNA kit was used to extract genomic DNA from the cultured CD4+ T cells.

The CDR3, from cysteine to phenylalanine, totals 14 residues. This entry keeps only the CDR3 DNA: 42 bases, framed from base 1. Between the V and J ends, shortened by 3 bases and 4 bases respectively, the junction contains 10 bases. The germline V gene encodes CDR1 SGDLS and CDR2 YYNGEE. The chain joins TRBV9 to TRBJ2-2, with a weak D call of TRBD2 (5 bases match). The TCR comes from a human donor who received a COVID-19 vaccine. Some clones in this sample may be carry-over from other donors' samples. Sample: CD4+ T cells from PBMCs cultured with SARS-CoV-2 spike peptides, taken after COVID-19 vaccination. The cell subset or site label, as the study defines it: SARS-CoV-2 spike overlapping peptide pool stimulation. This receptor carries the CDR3 CASSDARGTGELFF. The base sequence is TGTGCCAGCAGCGACGCCCGGGGCACCGGGGAGCTGTTTTTT.